The T cell receptor (beta chain) under discussion was sequenced for a study of T cell changes during pregnancy in multiple sclerosis. TCRdb's table, derived via immunoSEQ multiplex PCR, lists solely in-frame clones and lacks some. The sample lists 77,000 or so clones, 93% occurring once. The sequences come from peripheral blood, collected in the second trimester of pregnancy. The sequence was obtained from a female donor in good health, enrolled as a control in a pregnancy study.

CDR3 sequence: CASSRTGTAVSPLHF. CDR3 nucleotides: TGTGCCAGCAGCCGAACCGGGACAGCTGTTTCACCCCTCCACTTT. The chain couples TRBV7-3 to TRBJ1-6; 7 nucleotides line up with TRBD1. The CDR3 is made up of 15 amino acids. V lost 5 bases to trimming and J lost 9 bases; unmatched junction nucleotides: 10. From germline, CDR1 is SGHTA and CDR2 FQGTGA.